These 8 T cell receptor beta chains came from one sample sequenced in a study of identical twins. Via MiXCR, TCRdb re-called the 5' RACE reads, giving one row per CDR3 protein. There are hundreds of thousands of distinct CDR3 sequences in the sample; under 9.5% occur only once, and roughly 2.1% lies in the top ten. These same data were also listed under a study on yellow fever vaccine responses in identical twins.

Specimen: memory (CD45RO+) T cells sorted from blood. These receptors came from a young woman in good health.

There are many counts of this clonotype. CDR3 nucleotide sequence: TGTGCCAGCAGTTTAATTAGCGGGAGCAGTGGTGAGCAGTTCTTC. It translates to CASSLISGSSGEQFF. The J gene is TRBJ2-1, the V gene TRBV28; 9 bases are shared with TRBD2. This CDR3 is 15 amino acids long. Germline V gene sequence: CDR1 MDHEN, CDR2 SYDVKM. The ends lost 2 bases at V and 9 bases at J; junction bases unmatched: 8.

The chain links TRBV5-1 to TRBJ2-3; D is possibly TRBD2 (6 bases). Germline CDR1 SGHRS, CDR2 YFSETQ. CDR3 length equals 16 residues. Trimming shortened V by 4 bases and J by 0 bases, and 15 bases separated the two germline ends. The CDR3 sequence is CASSRDSPTSTDTQYF. The DNA for the CDR3 is TGCGCCAGCAGCAGGGACTCCCCGACTAGCACAGATACGCAGTATTTT. The variable domain in full, with the rest retrieved from reference TRBV5-1 and TRBJ2-3, is KAGVTQTPRYLIKTRGQQVTLSCSPISGHRSVSWYQQTPGQGLQFLFEYFSETQRNKGNFPGRFSGRQFSNSRSEMNVSTLELGDSALYLCASSRDSPTSTDTQYFGPGTRLTVL.

This clonotype was seen a few times. The gene calls are TRBV28 and TRBJ1-2; D is uncertain. V was shortened by 7 bases and J by 13 bases, with 16 bases between the two germline ends. Germline CDR1 reads MDHEN; CDR2 reads SYDVKM. This CDR3 comprises 11 residues. This chain's CDR3 is CASIGGLSVTF. The CDR3 DNA sequence: TGTGCCAGCATTGGAGGGCTAAGCGTCACCTTC.

The chain links TRBV5-1 to TRBJ2-1, with TRBD2 matching over 8 bases. J gave up 6 bases and V 4 bases, and 6 bases lay outside the gene matches. Germline CDR1 and CDR2: SGHRS and YFSETQ. The CDR3 spans 14 residues. Here the CDR3 reads CASSDGGAANEQFF. The CDR3 DNA reads as TGCGCCAGCAGCGACGGGGGGGCAGCCAATGAGCAGTTCTTC.

The chain has TRBV6-5 and TRBJ2-7, with a tentative D call TRBD2 (6 bases). This CDR3 has 15 amino acids. Germline V gene lookup returns CDR1 MNHEY and CDR2 SVGAGI. V lost 8 bases to trimming and J lost 2 bases, with 19 bases between them. CDR3 bases: TGTGCCAGCGTACTGATGGACTACCCCACCTACGAGCAGTACGTC. Amino acid sequence: CASVLMDYPTYEQYV.

V usage is TRBV28 and J usage is TRBJ1-1; no clear D gene. This CDR3 contains 13 residues. V was cut by 3 bases and J by 5 bases, with 10 bases left in between. Germline CDR1 MDHEN, CDR2 SYDVKM. The CDR3 DNA reads TGTGCCAGCAGTTTGAGGGCCAGGACTGAAGCTTTCTTT. Protein sequence: CASSLRARTEAFF.

This clonotype was counted between two and nine times. This chain joins TRBV28 and TRBJ2-1; 11 bases agree with TRBD2. The CDR3 runs 14 residues. Germline CDR1 reads MDHEN; CDR2 reads SYDVKM. Unmatched junction bases numbered 3, after V lost 6 bases and J lost 5 bases. The CDR3 DNA sequence: TGTGCCAGCAGAACTAGCGGGGGTAACAATGAGCAGTTCTTC. This sequence encodes CASRTSGGNNEQFF.

This clonotype has just a few counts. The CDR3 protein is CASSFTPGKETQYF. The CDR3 bases are TGTGCCAGTAGTTTTACCCCGGGAAAAGAGACCCAGTACTTC. This sequence joins TRBV19 and TRBJ2-5; possible D gene TRBD2, 5 bases. Germline V gives CDR1 LNHDA, CDR2 SQIVND (reference sequence). The ends were cut back, 5 bases at V and 3 bases at J, with 13 bases in the middle. The CDR3 is made up of 14 amino acids.